The 20 T cell receptor beta chains below come from one sample, sequenced in a study of T cell responses to AZD1222 COVID-19 vaccine (dated by TCRdb to the early 2020s). In light of the paper, this sample's time point label describes: about 28 days (+/-7) after the second vaccine dose. The library came from the immunoSEQ multiplex PCR assay. TCRdb carries this immuneACCESS record with in-frame sequences only. Its versions omit some clonotypes, under half of them owing to an unresolved V gene in the studies checked, with the rest unexplained. This sample holds more than 70,000 clones; roughly 91% were observed only once. The top ten clones comprise 4% to 5% of the sample. Source: peripheral blood, taken 28 days after the second AZD1222 dose. The receptors derive from an adult who received the AZD1222 COVID-19 vaccine.

The V call is TRBV5-1, the J call TRBJ1-1; the D gene is possibly TRBD1 (5 bases). CDR1 is SGHRS and CDR2 is YFSETQ in the germline V gene. V was cut by 0 bases and J by 5 bases, with 11 bases left in between. This CDR3 region has 14 residues. CDR3 residues: CASSLALGGTEAFF. CDR3 bases: TGCGCCAGCAGCTTGGCCTTGGGGGGGACTGAAGCTTTCTTT.

V is TRBV6-5 and J is TRBJ2-7, with 8 bases identical to TRBD1. J gave up 2 bases and V 3 bases, and 6 bases lay outside the gene matches. The CDR3 has 15 residues. CDR1 and CDR2 (germline): MNHEY, SVGAGI. CDR3 bases: TGTGCCAGCAGTTATCGACAGGGGCCACCCTACGAGCAGTACTTC. It translates to CASSYRQGPPYEQYF.

In this sample, this clone turned up once. This chain links TRBV6-2 or TRBV6-3 with TRBJ1-2; a weak D match, TRBD1 (5 bases). Trimming removed 2 bases at V and 2 bases at J, with 6 bases between. CDR1 and CDR2 from the germline V gene are MNHEY and SVGEGT. The CDR3 has 13 residues. The CDR3 nucleotides are TGTGCCAGCAGTTACGGGGCAAACTATGGCTACACCTTC. Encoded protein: CASSYGANYGYTF.

This chain links TRBV5-1 with TRBJ2-1; perhaps D is TRBD1 or TRBD2 (6 bases each). The V end lost 4 bases, the J end lost 8 bases, and 16 bases lay between the germline ends. Germline CDR1 and CDR2: SGHRS and YFSETQ. The CDR3 spans 14 residues. The DNA of the CDR3 is TGCGCCAGCAGCGCCAGAGCAGGGGAGGATGAGCAGTTCTTC. Protein sequence: CASSARAGEDEQFF.

V is TRBV29-1 and J is TRBJ1-3; D might be TRBD1 (6 bases). V dropped 1 base and J dropped 3 bases, with 10 bases sitting between them. Germline CDR1 is SQVTM and CDR2 is ANQGSEA. The CDR3 spans 14 residues. The DNA of the CDR3 is TGCAGCGTTGAAGTAGCAGGGGTTGGAAACACCATATATTTT. Translating it yields CSVEVAGVGNTIYF.

The V and J genes are TRBV5-1 and TRBJ1-2; 11 nucleotides align to TRBD1. The CDR3 spans 19 residues. J was trimmed by 8 bases and V by 6 bases; bases with no gene match: 24. Germline V gives CDR1 SGHRS, CDR2 YFSETQ. The CDR3 here is CASKSTKDRGRPGSGGYTF. The DNA of the CDR3 is TGCGCCAGCAAATCTACCAAGGACAGGGGGCGGCCTGGCTCCGGGGGCTACACCTTC. Together with reference TRBV5-1 and TRBJ1-2, the CDR3 gives the full variable domain: KAGVTQTPRYLIKTRGQQVTLSCSPISGHRSVSWYQQTPGQGLQFLFEYFSETQRNKGNFPGRFSGRQFSNSRSEMNVSTLELGDSALYLCASKSTKDRGRPGSGGYTFGSGTRLTVV.

Only one count was recorded for this clone. V usage is TRBV5-4 and J usage is TRBJ1-1; tentative D call: TRBD1 (6 bases). CDR1 SGHNT and CDR2 YYREEE come from the germline V gene (reference sequence). V shed 0 bases and J shed 3 bases, with 18 bases lying between them. The CDR3 length is 17 residues. CDR3 sequence reads: CASSLGAGQQGYTEAFF. Here the CDR3 DNA reads TGTGCCAGCAGCTTGGGGGCCGGCCAACAGGGTTACACTGAAGCTTTCTTT.

V usage is TRBV4-2 and J usage is TRBJ2-3; 8 nucleotides line up with TRBD2. V dropped 1 base and J dropped 5; count of bases not matched to a gene: 11. The germline V gene has CDR1 LGHNA and CDR2 YNFKEQ. This CDR3 has 17 amino acids. The CDR3 spells CASSQVGTGGPVDTQYF. The CDR3 region has the DNA TGTGCCAGCAGCCAAGTGGGTACGGGGGGGCCGGTAGATACGCAGTATTTT.

The V gene is TRBV18, the J gene TRBJ2-1; 8 bases agree with TRBD1. The CDR3 loop spans 15 amino acids. Germline V lookup: CDR1 KGHSH, CDR2 LQKENI. Losses at the gene ends were 6 bases for V and 8 bases for J; bases not matched to a gene: 12. CDR3: CASSPRQGISDEQFF. For the CDR3, the DNA is TGTGCCAGCTCGCCGAGACAGGGGATTAGCGATGAGCAGTTCTTC.

This sequence joins TRBV6-5 and TRBJ1-5; D uncertain. Trimming took 6 bases from V and 2 from J, leaving 11 bases between them. Germline loops: CDR1 MNHEY, CDR2 SVGAGI. This CDR3 has 14 amino acids. CDR3 DNA sequence: TGTGCCAGCAGGGAGAGTGGGGGCAATCAGCCCCAGCATTTT. As protein: CASRESGGNQPQHF.

In nucleotides, the CDR3 is TGTGCCAGCAGCCTCGGGACTACTAATGAAAAACTGTTTTTT. It translates to CASSLGTTNEKLFF. This chain connects TRBV7-9 to TRBJ1-4; D might be TRBD1 (5 bases). The V gene's germline CDR1 is SEHNR and CDR2 FQNEAQ (reference sequence). The CDR3 spans 14 residues. The V gene lost 5 bases and the J gene lost 2 bases, with 9 bases spanning the gap.

This clone was seen a few times. Germline is not matched at one junction end, which may reflect a read error. The chain employs TRBV12-3 or TRBV12-4 and TRBJ1-2; 9 bases match TRBD1. The CDR3 has 12 amino acids. CDR3 in DNA: TGTGCCAGCAGTTCCGGGACAGGGAGCCCTGAGTGG. It specifies CASSSGTGSPEW.

This chain connects TRBV5-6 to TRBJ2-3, with D possibly TRBD2 on 6 matching bases. This CDR3 contains 15 residues. V dropped 1 base and J dropped 5 bases, with 14 bases sitting between them. The germline gives CDR1 SGHDT, CDR2 YYEEEE. The CDR3 nucleotides are TGTGCCAGCAGCTTGAGGGGCGGGGCCGGAGATACGCAGTATTTT. This sequence encodes CASSLRGGAGDTQYF.

This rearrangement joins TRBV7-9 to TRBJ2-1; D is ambiguous. The V end was cut by 0 bases, the J end by 6 bases, with 3 bases between. The CDR3 has 12 amino acids. Germline-derived CDR1 and CDR2 are SEHNR and FQNEAQ (reference sequence). The CDR3, as DNA: TGTGCCAGCAGCTTAGCCCTCAATGAGCAGTTCTTC. Amino acids: CASSLALNEQFF.

This chain links TRBV7-2 with TRBJ2-6; TRBD2 matches 7 bases. CDR1 SGHTA and CDR2 FQGNSA come from the germline V gene. The trim removed 0 bases at V and 2 bases at J, leaving 4 bases unmatched. The CDR3 runs 17 residues. In DNA form, the CDR3 reads TGTGCCAGCAGCTTAGCGCAGGGAGGGGCTGGGGCCAACGTCCTGACTTTC. Its translation is CASSLAQGGAGANVLTF.

V usage is TRBV6-5 and J usage is TRBJ2-7, with D perhaps matching TRBD1 (5 bases). The CDR3 is 11 residues long. CDR1 and CDR2 (germline): MNHEY, SVGAGI. The ends were cut back, 6 bases at V and 5 bases at J, with 8 bases in the middle. The CDR3 region is CASRGPDEQYF. CDR3 nucleotide sequence: TGTGCCAGCAGGGGGCCCGACGAGCAGTACTTC.

Concerning this clone itself: The sample carries other DNA sequences with the same CDR3. The CDR3 sequence is CASSIENYGYTF. The CDR3, as DNA: TGTGCCAGTAGTATAGAGAACTATGGCTACACCTTC. V usage is TRBV19 and J usage is TRBJ1-2, with D hard to call. CDR1 and CDR2 from the germline V gene are LNHDA and SQIVND (reference sequence). V lost 0 bases to trimming and J lost 2 bases, with 1 base between them. The CDR3 is made up of 12 amino acids.

This clone was counted once. The chain is built from TRBV2 and TRBJ1-5; 8 positions agree with TRBD1. In germline, CDR1 is SNHLY, CDR2 FYNNEI. Trimming at V came to 5 bases and at J to 2 bases, leaving 2 bases not matched to a gene. This CDR3 spans 14 amino acids. The DNA for the CDR3 is TGTGCCAGCAGTCTGACAGGGGGCAATCAGCCCCAGCATTTT. Protein sequence: CASSLTGGNQPQHF. The full variable domain, rest sourced from reference TRBV2 and TRBJ1-5, is EPEVTQTPSHQVTQMGQEVILRCVPISNHLYFYWYRQILGQKVEFLVSFYNNEISEKSEIFDDQFSVERPDGSNFTLKIRSTKLEDSAMYFCASSLTGGNQPQHFGDGTRLSIL.

V and J are TRBV3-1 (or the pseudogene TRBV3-2) and TRBJ1-6, with no clear D. Germline assignment: CDR1 LGHDT and CDR2 YNNKEL (reference sequence). This CDR3 region has 14 residues. With 4 bases removed from V and 4 bases from J, the gap between germline ends came to 8 bases. The CDR3, as DNA: TGTGCCAGCAGCCCCCCTGGGTATAATTCACCCCTCCACTTT. Translated, it gives CASSPPGYNSPLHF.

This rearrangement joins TRBV30 to TRBJ1-1; D gene ambiguous. There are 13 residues in the CDR3. CDR1 is GTSNPN, CDR2 SVGIG, per germline (reference sequence). V lost 0 bases to trimming and J lost 1 base, with 6 bases between them. CDR3 nucleotide sequence: TGTGCCTGGAGTGTACTCCAGAACACTGAAGCTTTCTTT. Translation: CAWSVLQNTEAFF. The complete variable domain, with remaining parts taken from reference TRBV30 and TRBJ1-1, reads SQTIHQWPATLVQPVGSPLSLECTVEGTSNPNLYWYRQAAGRGLQLLFYSVGIGQISSEVPQNLSASRPQDRQFILSSKKLLLSDSGFYLCAWSVLQNTEAFFGQGTRLTVV.